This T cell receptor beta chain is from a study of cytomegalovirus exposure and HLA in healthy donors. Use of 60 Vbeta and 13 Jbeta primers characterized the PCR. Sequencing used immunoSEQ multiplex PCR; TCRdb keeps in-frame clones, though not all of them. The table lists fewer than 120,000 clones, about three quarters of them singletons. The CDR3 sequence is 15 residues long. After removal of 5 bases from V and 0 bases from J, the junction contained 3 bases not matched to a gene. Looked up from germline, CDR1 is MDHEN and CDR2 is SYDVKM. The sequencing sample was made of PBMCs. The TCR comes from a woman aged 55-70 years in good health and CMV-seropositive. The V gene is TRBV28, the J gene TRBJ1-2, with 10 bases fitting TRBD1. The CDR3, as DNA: TGTGCCAGCAGTCCGGGACAGGGGCCTAACTATGGCTACACCTTC. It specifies CASSPGQGPNYGYTF.